These T cell receptor beta chains were read from a single sample in a study of Graves' ophthalmopathy and Graves' hyperthyroidism. TCRdb re-analysed the multiplex PCR reads in MiXCR, keeping a single row per CDR3 protein. The data contain roughly 350,000 distinct CDR3 sequences, about 17% of them singletons. The source material was peripheral blood. These receptors all stem from an adult woman with stable Graves' hyperthyroidism. The CDR3 runs from the conserved cysteine through the conserved F or W. D genes are given only for firm matches. Clone sizes are given selectively: once, few, many, or a class where the clone is expanded.

D: TRBD1
V: TRBV30
J: TRBJ1-6
size: many
CDR3: CAWEQGENNSPLHF
DNA: TGTGCCTGGGAACAGGGGGAAAATAATTCACCCCTCCACTTT

D: -
V: TRBV28
J: TRBJ2-2
size: many
CDR3: CASSRGTAGELFF
DNA: TGTGCCAGCAGCCGGGGAACGGCTGGGGAGCTGTTTTTT

D: TRBD2
V: TRBV27
J: TRBJ2-2
size: many
CDR3: CASSSPGLAGGSNTGELFF
DNA: TGTGCCAGCAGTTCCCCGGGACTAGCGGGAGGATCAAACACCGGGGAGCTGTTTTTT

D: -
V: TRBV11-2
J: TRBJ2-7
size: many
CDR3: CAGSFDYEQYF
DNA: TGTGCCGGCAGCTTCGACTACGAGCAGTACTTC

D: -
V: TRBV3-1
J: TRBJ2-7
size: -
CDR3: CASSQFKGTYEQYF
DNA: TGTGCCAGCAGCCAATTTAAGGGGACCTACGAGCAGTACTTC

D: -
V: TRBV4-1
J: TRBJ2-5
size: -
CDR3: CASSQEGTQTQYF
DNA: TGCGCCAGCAGCCAAGAGGGAACGCAGACCCAGTACTTC

D: -
V: TRBV12-3/TRBV12-4
J: TRBJ1-2
size: many
CDR3: CASSFRGRGYTF
DNA: TGTGCCAGCAGTTTTCGGGGCAGAGGCTACACCTTC

D: -
V: TRBV6-2/TRBV6-3
J: TRBJ2-7
size: many
CDR3: CASRDQGYEQYF
DNA: TGTGCCAGCAGAGATCAGGGATACGAGCAGTACTTC

D: -
V: TRBV27
J: TRBJ1-5
size: few
CDR3: CASKEGPYSNQPQHF
DNA: TGTGCCAGCAAGGAGGGCCCTTATAGCAATCAGCCCCAGCATTTT

D: TRBD2
V: TRBV7-8
J: TRBJ2-7
size: many
CDR3: CASSLTRLAGGKDYEQYF
DNA: TGTGCCAGCAGCTTAACGCGACTAGCGGGAGGAAAGGACTACGAGCAGTACTTC

D: -
V: TRBV18
J: TRBJ2-5
size: many
CDR3: CASSPSRNQETQYF
DNA: TGTGCCAGCTCACCGAGTCGAAACCAAGAGACCCAGTACTTC

D: TRBD1
V: TRBV12-3/TRBV12-4
J: TRBJ2-7
size: many
CDR3: CASRDRGGEQYF
DNA: TGTGCCAGCAGAGACAGGGGGGGAGAGCAGTACTTC

D: TRBD1
V: TRBV2
J: TRBJ1-2
size: many
CDR3: CAAEDRVGGYTF
DNA: TGTGCCGCGGAGGACAGGGTGGGAGGCTACACCTTC

D: TRBD2
V: TRBV7-2
J: TRBJ2-7
size: many
CDR3: CASSVGLVWGYSYEQYF
DNA: TGTGCCAGCAGCGTCGGACTAGTTTGGGGTTACTCCTACGAGCAGTACTTC

D: -
V: TRBV7-2
J: TRBJ2-7
size: few
CDR3: CASSFFLGSGYEQYF
DNA: TGTGCCAGCAGCTTCTTCTTAGGGTCAGGCTACGAGCAGTACTTC

D: -
V: TRBV9
J: TRBJ2-3
size: few
CDR3: CASSPTSTDTQYF
DNA: TGTGCCAGCAGCCCCACTAGCACAGATACGCAGTATTTT

D: TRBD1
V: TRBV7-2
J: TRBJ1-1
size: many
CDR3: CASSLRQGGGTEAFF
DNA: TGTGCCAGCAGCTTGCGACAGGGGGGGGGTACTGAAGCTTTCTTT

D: -
V: TRBV6-1
J: TRBJ2-2
size: many
CDR3: CASRPTGKGNTGELFF
DNA: TGTGCCAGCAGACCAACAGGGAAGGGGAACACCGGGGAGCTGTTTTTT

D: TRBD2
V: TRBV7-8
J: TRBJ2-7
size: many
CDR3: CASSLIASGVAYF
DNA: TGTGCCAGCAGCTTAATCGCTAGCGGGGTGGCGTACTTC

D: TRBD2
V: TRBV20-1
J: TRBJ2-3
size: -
CDR3: CSASGAGVKNTQYF
DNA: TGCAGTGCTAGTGGGGCGGGAGTGAAGAATACGCAGTATTTT

D: TRBD2
V: TRBV4-1
J: TRBJ2-7
size: -
CDR3: CASSPAELAGGEYEQYF
DNA: TGCGCCAGCAGCCCCGCGGAGCTAGCGGGAGGAGAGTACGAGCAGTACTTC

D: -
V: TRBV12-3/TRBV12-4
J: TRBJ1-6
size: -
CDR3: CASSPTIDSPLHF
DNA: TGTGCCAGCAGCCCTACCATAGATTCACCCCTCCACTTT

D: -
V: TRBV30
J: TRBJ2-5
size: many
CDR3: CAWGARETQYF
DNA: TGTGCCTGGGGGGCGCGAGAGACCCAGTACTTC

D: -
V: TRBV20-1
J: TRBJ1-1
size: many
CDR3: CSASRVGDSTEAFF
DNA: TGCAGTGCTTCCCGGGTCGGGGATTCGACTGAAGCTTTCTTT

D: TRBD2
V: TRBV12-3/TRBV12-4
J: TRBJ2-5
size: many
CDR3: CASSPGLVREETQYF
DNA: TGTGCCAGCAGTCCGGGACTAGTGAGGGAGGAGACCCAGTACTTC

D: -
V: TRBV6-1
J: TRBJ1-2
size: few
CDR3: CASSDDLFYGYTF
DNA: TGTGCCAGCAGTGATGATTTGTTCTATGGCTACACCTTC

D: TRBD1
V: TRBV29-1
J: TRBJ1-1
size: -
CDR3: CSVTGDHTEAFF
DNA: TGCAGCGTGACAGGGGATCACACTGAAGCTTTCTTT

D: -
V: TRBV28
J: TRBJ1-1
size: many
CDR3: CASSLITGEKAFF
DNA: TGTGCCAGCAGCCTCATTACAGGAGAGAAAGCTTTCTTT

D: -
V: TRBV10-3
J: TRBJ2-7
size: many
CDR3: CAISDGRYEQYF
DNA: TGTGCCATCAGTGATGGAAGGTACGAGCAGTACTTC

D: TRBD2
V: TRBV2
J: TRBJ2-7
size: many
CDR3: CASRDGTSGRVLVDEQYF
DNA: TGTGCCAGCAGAGACGGGACTAGCGGGAGGGTCCTCGTGGACGAGCAGTACTTC

D: TRBD1
V: TRBV24-1
J: TRBJ1-2
size: many
CDR3: CATSDFGQGKAYYGYTF
DNA: TGTGCCACCAGTGATTTCGGACAGGGCAAAGCCTACTATGGCTACACCTTC

D: TRBD2
V: TRBV20-1
J: TRBJ2-5
size: -
CDR3: CSALAVYQETQYF
DNA: TGCAGTGCACTAGCGGTGTACCAAGAGACCCAGTACTTC

D: TRBD1
V: TRBV2
J: TRBJ1-1
size: many
CDR3: CASSAPGQGSPEAFF
DNA: TGTGCCAGCAGCGCACCGGGACAGGGGTCTCCCGAAGCTTTCTTT

D: -
V: TRBV4-1
J: TRBJ1-1
size: few
CDR3: CASSQVGGRPRGTEAFF
DNA: TGCGCCAGCAGCCAAGTAGGGGGGCGACCACGGGGCACTGAAGCTTTCTTT

D: TRBD1
V: TRBV12-3/TRBV12-4
J: TRBJ2-5
size: many
CDR3: CASSEGQGKKTQYF
DNA: TGTGCCAGCAGCGAAGGACAGGGTAAAAAGACCCAGTACTTC

D: -
V: TRBV13
J: TRBJ2-7
size: few
CDR3: CASSLRGQYEQYF
DNA: TGTGCCAGCAGCTTAAGGGGACAATACGAGCAGTACTTC

D: -
V: TRBV7-2
J: TRBJ2-4
size: many
CDR3: CASSSGSGAGRGIQYF
DNA: TGTGCCAGCAGCTCCGGGAGTGGGGCGGGAAGGGGCATTCAGTACTTC

D: -
V: TRBV24-1
J: TRBJ1-2
size: -
CDR3: CATRDLNYGYTF
DNA: TGTGCCACCCGGGACCTAAACTATGGCTACACCTTC

D: -
V: TRBV15
J: TRBJ2-5
size: many
CDR3: CATSRSSRAETQYF
DNA: TGTGCCACCAGCAGATCTAGTAGAGCGGAGACCCAGTACTTC

D: TRBD1
V: TRBV12-3/TRBV12-4
J: TRBJ2-5
size: -
CDR3: CASSSTGQETQF
DNA: TGTGCCAGCAGTTCGACAGGGCAAGAGACCCAGTTC

D: TRBD2
V: TRBV11-1
J: TRBJ2-7
size: many
CDR3: CASSLLGLAVHFYEQYF
DNA: TGTGCCAGCAGCCTTCTGGGGCTAGCGGTACACTTCTACGAGCAGTACTTC

D: -
V: TRBV24-1
J: TRBJ2-7
size: many
CDR3: CATSDPAGPPDEQYF
DNA: TGTGCCACCAGTGATCCCGCGGGGCCGCCCGACGAGCAGTACTTC